The T cell receptor (beta chain) under discussion was sequenced for a study of blood T cell repertoires in COVID-19. In the study overall: Sources were T cells, B-cell-depleted T cells, or PBMCs; the material itself was cDNA or gDNA.

Trimming took 1 base from V and 6 from J, leaving 19 bases between them. CDR3 size: 16 residues. Germline-derived CDR1 and CDR2 are MNHEY and SVGEGT. This table comes from immunoSEQ multiplex PCR, and its TCRdb copy is limited to in-frame clones, with some not included. The sample lists around 180,000 clones; roughly 85% were seen once. Sequencing input: peripheral blood. The J gene is TRBJ2-7, the V gene TRBV6-2 or TRBV6-3, with a tentative D call TRBD2 (5 bases). The TCR was taken from a man aged 60 to 75 with acute or convalescent COVID-19. The chain's CDR3 is CASSYYGLALTSEQYF. In DNA, the CDR3 is TGTGCCAGCAGTTACTACGGCCTAGCACTGACCTCCGAGCAGTACTTC.